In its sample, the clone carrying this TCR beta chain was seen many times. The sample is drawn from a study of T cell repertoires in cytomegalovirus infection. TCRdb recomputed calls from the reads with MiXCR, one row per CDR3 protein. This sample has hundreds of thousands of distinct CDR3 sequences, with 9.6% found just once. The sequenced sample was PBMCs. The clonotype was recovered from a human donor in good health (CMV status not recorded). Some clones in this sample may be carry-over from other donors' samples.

The CDR3 is CAIRAGTGANTGELFF. In DNA, the CDR3 is TGTGCCATCAGAGCCGGGACAGGGGCGAACACCGGGGAGCTGTTTTTT. The chain combines TRBV10-3 with TRBJ2-2, with TRBD1 identical over 10 bases. The CDR3 is 16 amino acids. V shed 6 bases and J 0 bases; nucleotides not matched to a gene: 4. CDR1 ENHRY and CDR2 SYGVKD come from the germline V gene.